This is a list of T cell receptor beta chains from one sample in a study of blood T cell repertoires in COVID-19. The data were produced by immunoSEQ multiplex PCR, yet TCRdb's version contains in-frame clones alone and is incomplete. The sample consists of about 400,000 clones, about 88% of them appearing once. Sequencing was carried out using peripheral blood. Source of these receptors: a human donor in a cohort sampled during active COVID-19. Both conserved end residues are part of each CDR3. The order of the fields is CDR3 protein, CDR3 DNA, clone size, J gene, V gene, D gene. A D gene is named only where the DNA matches it firmly. The size field is filled for only some rows; it gives once, few, many or a size class.

CDR3aa: CASSIRDTNYGYTF; CDR3nt: TGTGCCAGTAGTATTCGAGACACAAACTATGGCTACACCTTC; abundance: NA; j_gene: TRBJ1-2; v_gene: TRBV19; d_gene: NA
CDR3aa: CASSSPGHILYNEQFF; CDR3nt: TGTGCCAGCAGTTCTCCGGGACACATTTTATACAATGAGCAGTTCTTC; abundance: NA; j_gene: TRBJ2-1; v_gene: TRBV28; d_gene: NA
CDR3aa: CATSRRGSDTDTQYF; CDR3nt: TGTGCCACCAGCAGAAGGGGATCTGACACAGATACGCAGTATTTT; abundance: NA; j_gene: TRBJ2-3; v_gene: TRBV15; d_gene: NA
CDR3aa: CASSLGAITDTQYF; CDR3nt: TGTGCCAGCAGCTTGGGCGCCATAACAGATACGCAGTATTTT; abundance: NA; j_gene: TRBJ2-3; v_gene: TRBV7-3; d_gene: NA
CDR3aa: CASSVVGQDPYEQYF; CDR3nt: TGTGCCAGTAGTGTTGTGGGACAGGATCCATACGAGCAGTACTTC; abundance: NA; j_gene: TRBJ2-7; v_gene: TRBV19; d_gene: TRBD1
CDR3aa: CASSQGKGGYEKLFF; CDR3nt: TGTGCCAGCAGCCAGGGAAAAGGGGGCTATGAAAAACTGTTTTTT; abundance: NA; j_gene: TRBJ1-4; v_gene: TRBV3-1/TRBV3-2; d_gene: TRBD1
CDR3aa: CASSGRGQMNTEAFF; CDR3nt: TGTGCCAGCTCGGGTAGGGGGCAGATGAACACTGAAGCTTTCTTT; abundance: NA; j_gene: TRBJ1-1; v_gene: TRBV5-4; d_gene: TRBD1
CDR3aa: CASSMTGRPYPDSPGVYNEQFF; CDR3nt: TGTGCCAGTAGTATGACAGGGCGACCTTACCCGGACTCCCCGGGGGTTTACAATGAGCAGTTCTTC; abundance: NA; j_gene: TRBJ2-1; v_gene: TRBV19; d_gene: NA
CDR3aa: CASSPLQGHEQYF; CDR3nt: TGTGCCAGCTCACCATTACAGGGCCACGAGCAGTACTTC; abundance: NA; j_gene: TRBJ2-7; v_gene: TRBV18; d_gene: NA
CDR3aa: CASSSLSGVSNEKLFF; CDR3nt: TGTGCCAGCAGTTCCCTCTCGGGGGTCTCCAATGAAAAACTGTTTTTT; abundance: NA; j_gene: TRBJ1-4; v_gene: TRBV28; d_gene: NA
CDR3aa: CASSQERDRGRHTIYF; CDR3nt: TGTGCCAGCAGCCAAGAACGCGACAGGGGTCGACACACCATATATTTT; abundance: few; j_gene: TRBJ1-3; v_gene: TRBV3-1/TRBV3-2; d_gene: TRBD1
CDR3aa: CASSWGSSGGDYNEQFF; CDR3nt: TGCGCCAGCAGCTGGGGGTCTAGCGGGGGAGACTACAATGAGCAGTTCTTC; abundance: NA; j_gene: TRBJ2-1; v_gene: TRBV5-1; d_gene: TRBD2
CDR3aa: CASSLRVPGQGSNTEAFF; CDR3nt: TGCGCCAGCAGCTTAAGGGTTCCGGGACAGGGATCGAACACTGAAGCTTTCTTT; abundance: NA; j_gene: TRBJ1-1; v_gene: TRBV5-1; d_gene: TRBD1
CDR3aa: CASSPGYEQYF; CDR3nt: TGTGCCAGCAGCCCGGGGTACGAGCAGTACTTC; abundance: NA; j_gene: TRBJ2-7; v_gene: TRBV3-1/TRBV3-2; d_gene: NA
CDR3aa: CASSQALGYTF; CDR3nt: TGTGCCAGCAGCCAAGCGTTAGGCTACACCTTC; abundance: NA; j_gene: TRBJ1-2; v_gene: TRBV3-1/TRBV3-2; d_gene: NA
CDR3aa: CAISGNSGGNNYGYTF; CDR3nt: TGTGCCATCAGTGGAAATTCCGGGGGGAATAACTATGGCTACACCTTC; abundance: NA; j_gene: TRBJ1-2; v_gene: TRBV10-3; d_gene: NA
CDR3aa: CASSQDVSSYNEQFF; CDR3nt: TGTGCCAGCAGCCAAGATGTCAGCTCCTACAATGAGCAGTTCTTC; abundance: NA; j_gene: TRBJ2-1; v_gene: TRBV3-1/TRBV3-2; d_gene: NA
CDR3aa: CASSQDHSRGEQFF; CDR3nt: TGTGCCAGCAGCCAAGATCACTCCCGGGGTGAGCAGTTCTTC; abundance: NA; j_gene: TRBJ2-1; v_gene: TRBV3-1/TRBV3-2; d_gene: NA
CDR3aa: CATNSGRNTEAFF; CDR3nt: TGTGCCACCAACAGCGGTCGGAACACTGAAGCTTTCTTT; abundance: NA; j_gene: TRBJ1-1; v_gene: TRBV10-3; d_gene: NA
CDR3aa: CASSLEALKLFF; CDR3nt: TGTGCCAGTAGTCTGGAGGCCTTAAAACTGTTTTTT; abundance: NA; j_gene: TRBJ1-4; v_gene: TRBV19; d_gene: NA
CDR3aa: CASSKLQNTEAFF; CDR3nt: TGTGCCAGCAGTAAACTTCAGAACACTGAAGCTTTCTTT; abundance: NA; j_gene: TRBJ1-1; v_gene: TRBV28; d_gene: NA
CDR3aa: CASSQVWLGGDEKLFF; CDR3nt: TGTGCCAGCAGCCAAGTGTGGCTTGGAGGGGATGAAAAACTGTTTTTT; abundance: NA; j_gene: TRBJ1-4; v_gene: TRBV3-1/TRBV3-2; d_gene: NA
CDR3aa: CASSQRLLAGDTDTQYF; CDR3nt: TGTGCCAGCAGCCAAAGACTACTAGCGGGAGACACAGATACGCAGTATTTT; abundance: NA; j_gene: TRBJ2-3; v_gene: TRBV3-1/TRBV3-2; d_gene: TRBD2
CDR3aa: CSVTKPGTSPTGELFF; CDR3nt: TGCAGCGTAACGAAGCCCGGGACAAGCCCAACCGGGGAGCTGTTTTTT; abundance: NA; j_gene: TRBJ2-2; v_gene: TRBV29-1; d_gene: NA
CDR3aa: CSASRDRGYEQYF; CDR3nt: TGCAGTGCTAGTCGGGACAGGGGCTACGAGCAGTACTTC; abundance: NA; j_gene: TRBJ2-7; v_gene: TRBV20-1; d_gene: TRBD1
CDR3aa: CASSLALGDTEAFF; CDR3nt: TGTGCCAGCAGCTTAGCGCTAGGGGACACTGAAGCTTTCTTT; abundance: NA; j_gene: TRBJ1-1; v_gene: TRBV7-8; d_gene: NA
CDR3aa: CASRLAAGNEQFF; CDR3nt: TGTGCAAGTCGCCTGGCGGCTGGGAATGAGCAGTTCTTC; abundance: NA; j_gene: TRBJ2-1; v_gene: TRBV12-2; d_gene: NA
CDR3aa: CASSRTPEGTEAFF; CDR3nt: TGTGCCAGCAGTCGGACACCGGAGGGCACTGAAGCTTTCTTT; abundance: few; j_gene: TRBJ1-1; v_gene: TRBV6-4; d_gene: NA
CDR3aa: CASEGGYGYTF; CDR3nt: TGTGCCAGCGAAGGGGGATATGGCTACACCTTC; abundance: NA; j_gene: TRBJ1-2; v_gene: TRBV28; d_gene: NA
CDR3aa: CASSPGTGPYGYTF; CDR3nt: TGTGCCAGTAGTCCTGGGACAGGGCCCTATGGCTACACCTTC; abundance: NA; j_gene: TRBJ1-2; v_gene: TRBV19; d_gene: TRBD1
CDR3aa: CASSQGPGTALAQYF; CDR3nt: TGTGCCAGCAGCCAAGGGCCCGGGACTGCCCTGGCCCAGTACTTC; abundance: NA; j_gene: TRBJ2-5; v_gene: TRBV3-1/TRBV3-2; d_gene: NA
CDR3aa: CASSIVAGNTDTQYF; CDR3nt: TGTGCCAGTAGTATAGTTGCAGGCAATACAGATACGCAGTATTTT; abundance: NA; j_gene: TRBJ2-3; v_gene: TRBV19; d_gene: NA
CDR3aa: CASSHRTGDGYTF; CDR3nt: TGTGCCAGCAGCCACCGGACAGGGGATGGCTACACCTTC; abundance: NA; j_gene: TRBJ1-2; v_gene: TRBV12-3/TRBV12-4; d_gene: TRBD1